The clone carrying this T cell receptor beta chain was observed a handful of times. Its antigen is as yet unknown. The sample originates from a study of Graves' ophthalmopathy and Graves' hyperthyroidism. The wider study: Cases classed as stable hyperthyroidism had no ophthalmopathy within 18 months of follow-up. Whole-study results and caveats: Separation of ophthalmopathy from stable hyperthyroidism was achieved by a 13-signature model, at approximately 90% sensitivity and under 83% specificity. Progression of ophthalmopathy was predicted by the model with 70% to 71% sensitivity and 72.22% specificity.

The CDR3 is 18 amino acids. Deletions cut 4 bases from V and 0 bases from J, with 19 bases between. CDR1 SGDLS and CDR2 YYNGEE come from the germline V gene. The authors amplified TCR beta CDR3 regions, and they did so from RNA transcripts for repertoire sequencing. In the first round, RT-PCR was carried out with HTBI primers, and a multiplex PCR formed the second round. TCRdb itself ran the multiplex PCR reads through MiXCR, one entry per CDR3 protein. The sample includes over a million distinct CDR3 sequences, about two fifths seen only once; the top ten take approximately 10%. The chain uses TRBV9 and TRBJ2-2, with D unresolved. The sample comprised peripheral blood or thyroid tissue (not recorded which). This clonotype was obtained from an adult man with Graves' hyperthyroidism. CDR3 sequence (DNA): TGTGCCAGCAGCTTAAACAGCCCGACAAGAACGAACACCGGGGAGCTGTTTTTT. It is translated as CASSLNSPTRTNTGELFF.